This T cell receptor (beta chain) was observed in a study of tumor-infiltrating lymphocytes in primary liver carcinoma. About the research overall: In every tissue type, samples returned a similar yield of roughly 3.65 to 7.13 million productive TCRbeta reads.

Points from the study as a whole: Only about 7-24% of top clones were detected in all five tumor regions.

There are 13 residues in the CDR3. CDR1 and CDR2 (germline): SEHNR, FQNEAQ (reference sequence). A remark on this clonotype: The antigen is unknown. The junction shows a germline mismatch at one end, possibly a read error.

A primer in the constant region served to generate TCR beta cDNA from roughly 520 ng of total RNA. Library construction for TCR beta comprised three nested multiplex PCR rounds performed with slightly modified ARM-PCR. Forward primers for TRBV1-TRBV30 and a C-beta reverse primer served the first two PCR rounds, at roughly 10 cycles each. One entry per CDR3 protein results from TCRdb running MiXCR on the multiplex PCR reads. The table records 100,000 to 150,000 distinct CDR3 sequences, 64% of them present only once. Each 20-30 mg portion of unsorted bulk tissue served as the source for co-extraction of RNA and DNA. Sampling of each tumor involved five separate regions.

Sequencing input: liver tumor tissue from sampling region 3. Documented subset: tumor region T3, left-lateral pole. The J gene is TRBJ1-1, the V gene TRBV7-9; D gene unclear. The sequence was obtained from an older woman with primary liver carcinoma and hepatitis B virus infection. This CDR3 reads CASSSSVTPPAFF. CDR3 nucleotide sequence: TGTGCCAGTAGCTCATCGGTCACCCCGCCAGCTTTCTTT.